This passage covers 16 T cell receptor beta chains from one sample sequenced in a study of blood T cell repertoires in COVID-19. Here immunoSEQ multiplex PCR was the method, and the copy in TCRdb shows in-frame clones only, minus some. The profile shows around 190,000 clones, roughly 90% of them singletons. The sequencing sample was made of peripheral blood. The origin of the receptors is a man over 45 with COVID-19, enrolled during active disease.

This chain links TRBV6-2 or TRBV6-3 with TRBJ2-1, with D uncertain. Trimming removed 4 bases from V and 4 bases from J, with 11 bases in between. This CDR3 region has 14 residues. The germline V gene encodes CDR1 MNHEY and CDR2 SVGEGT. The CDR3 region is CASSWSPPYNEQFF. The DNA for the CDR3 is TGTGCCAGCAGTTGGAGCCCCCCGTACAATGAGCAGTTCTTC.

The V call is TRBV7-8, the J call TRBJ2-3, with 16 bases fitting TRBD2. This CDR3 spans 17 amino acids. The germline CDR1 and CDR2 sequences are SGHVS and FQNEAQ. V dropped 4 bases and J dropped 1; count of bases not matched to a gene: 2. CDR3 sequence reads: CASSSGTSGGGTDTQYF. The DNA of the CDR3 is TGTGCCAGCAGCTCAGGGACTAGCGGGGGGGGCACAGATACGCAGTATTTT.

The V call is TRBV28, the J call TRBJ2-1; 7 bases line up with TRBD1. V trimming: 4 bases; J trimming: 5 bases; junction bases outside the gene matches: 8. The CDR3 runs 15 residues. Germline V gene lookup returns CDR1 MDHEN and CDR2 SYDVKM. The CDR3 DNA is TGTGCCAGCAGTTCGACAGGGTTCTCGAACAATGAGCAGTTCTTC. Amino acids: CASSSTGFSNNEQFF.

Only one count was recorded for this clone. This chain uses TRBV6-4 with TRBJ2-1; the match to TRBD1 covers 10 bases. The CDR3 sequence is 13 residues long. The J segment lost 8 bases and the V segment lost 6 bases, leaving 4 bases of the junction unmatched. Germline V lookup: CDR1 MRHNA, CDR2 SNTAGT. CDR3 in amino acids: CASSSGQGHEQFF. The CDR3 DNA follows: TGTGCCAGCAGCTCGGGACAGGGGCATGAGCAGTTCTTC.

The rearrangement uses TRBV18 and TRBJ1-2; 7 bases match TRBD1. This CDR3 region has 15 residues. Germline V gene lookup returns CDR1 KGHSH and CDR2 LQKENI. V lost 5 bases, J lost 2 bases, and 8 bases stayed unmatched. The CDR3 here is CASSGDSQKNYGYTF. CDR3 coding DNA: TGTGCCAGCTCAGGGGACAGTCAAAAAAACTATGGCTACACCTTC.

The chain has TRBV9 and TRBJ2-5; 9 positions agree with TRBD2. The CDR3 has 17 residues. CDR1 and CDR2 (germline): SGDLS, YYNGEE. With V trimmed by 0 bases and J by 4 bases, 10 bases remained unmatched. The chain's CDR3 is CASSVEGLALATETQYF. The CDR3 coding sequence is TGTGCCAGCAGCGTAGAAGGACTAGCGCTGGCAACAGAGACCCAGTACTTC. The entire variable domain, with the rest obtained from reference TRBV9 and TRBJ2-5, is as follows: DSGVTQTPKHLITATGQRVTLRCSPRSGDLSVYWYQQSLDQGLQFLIQYYNGEERAKGNILERFSAQQFPDLHSELNLSSLELGDSALYFCASSVEGLALATETQYFGPGTRLLVL.

The V and J genes are TRBV5-4 and TRBJ2-3; 10 bases fit TRBD2. This CDR3 is 15 amino acids long. The germline CDR1 and CDR2 sequences are SGHNT and YYREEE (reference sequence). V lost 6 bases to trimming and J lost 2 bases; unmatched junction nucleotides: 6. CDR3 loop: CASKPGTSDTDTQYF. CDR3 in DNA: TGTGCCAGCAAACCTGGGACTAGCGACACAGATACGCAGTATTTT. Supplemented by reference TRBV5-4 and TRBJ2-3, the full variable domain reads ETGVTQSPTHLIKTRGQQVTLRCSSQSGHNTVSWYQQALGQGPQFIFQYYREEENGRGNFPPRFSGLQFPNYSSELNVNALELDDSALYLCASKPGTSDTDTQYFGPGTRLTVL.

This clone appeared a single time. V usage is TRBV15 and J usage is TRBJ2-2, with D perhaps matching TRBD1 (6 bases). Trimming took 9 bases from V and 4 from J, leaving 6 bases between them. This CDR3 contains 11 residues. Germline V gene data show CDR1 as LNHNV and CDR2 as YYDKDF (reference sequence). The CDR3, as DNA: TGTGCCACAGGGGGCACCGGGGAGCTGTTTTTT. Its translation: CATGGTGELFF.

This clone has a single count. The rearrangement joins TRBV10-3 to TRBJ2-3, with TRBD2 matching over 9 bases. This CDR3 is 17 amino acids long. Germline values: CDR1 ENHRY, CDR2 SYGVKD. Unmatched junction bases numbered 10, after V lost 4 bases and J lost 2 bases. Here the CDR3 DNA reads TGTGCCATCAGTGGGGTAGTAGCTAGCGGGAACACAGATACGCAGTATTTT. Amino acid sequence: CAISGVVASGNTDTQYF.

The genes are TRBV19 and TRBJ1-1, with no clear D. CDR3 length equals 14 residues. Germline V gene lookup returns CDR1 LNHDA and CDR2 SQIVND (reference sequence). Between the trimmed V and J ends, which lost 1 base and 5 bases, there was a span of 11 bases. This chain's CDR3 is CASSIVRGGTEAFF. The CDR3, as DNA: TGTGCCAGTAGTATAGTGCGGGGAGGGACTGAAGCTTTCTTT.

A word on this clone: The junction departs from germline at one end; a sequencing error may be responsible. V and J are TRBV29-1 and TRBJ1-2; tentatively, D is TRBD1 (6 bases). From germline, CDR1 is SQVTM and CDR2 ANQGSEA. CDR3 length: 14 residues. The CDR3 DNA reads as TGCAGCGTAGAAGTAGTTCAGGGGTACTATGGCTACACCTTC. Amino acid sequence: CSVEVVQGYYGYTF.

V is TRBV6-6 and J is TRBJ1-5, with no clear D. The V gene lost 4 bases and the J gene lost 6 bases, with 10 bases spanning the gap. Germline V CDR1 and CDR2: MNHNY, SVGAGI (reference sequence). The CDR3 runs to 13 residues. CDR3 region: CASSSGMGQPQHF. CDR3 in DNA: TGTGCCAGCAGTTCCGGGATGGGTCAGCCCCAGCATTTT.

The chain has TRBV5-8 and TRBJ2-7, with TRBD2 matching 16 bases. The CDR3 covers 17 residues. Germline trimming cut 6 bases from V and 1 base from J; bases unmatched to any gene: 7. Germline V gene lookup returns CDR1 SGHTS and CDR2 YDEGEE. CDR3: CASTVGLAGGYSYEQYF. In nucleotides, the CDR3 is TGTGCCAGCACCGTGGGACTAGCGGGAGGGTATTCCTACGAGCAGTACTTC. Complete variable domain (other parts from reference TRBV5-8 and TRBJ2-7): EAGVTQSPTHLIKTRGQQATLRCSPISGHTSVYWYQQALGLGLQFLLWYDEGEERNRGNFPPRFSGRQFPNYSSELNVNALELEDSALYLCASTVGLAGGYSYEQYFGPGTRLTVT.

In DNA form, the CDR3 reads TGCGCCAGCTGGCGGGCAGACGGCACCGGGGAGCTGTTTTTT. Translating gives CASWRADGTGELFF. This sequence joins TRBV5-1 and TRBJ2-2; D is possibly TRBD2 (5 bases). Germline values: CDR1 SGHRS, CDR2 YFSETQ. Deletions cut 7 bases from V and 4 bases from J, with 14 bases between. The length of the CDR3 is 14 residues.

V usage is TRBV4-3 and J usage is TRBJ1-3; tentative D call: TRBD1 (6 bases). The CDR3 is made up of 16 amino acids. Trimming stripped 0 bases from V and 0 bases from J, with 9 bases between. CDR1 and CDR2 (germline): LGHNA, YSLEER. CDR3 in DNA: TGCGCCAGCAGCCAAGATACAGGGCGCTCTGGAAACACCATATATTTT. Translation gives CASSQDTGRSGNTIYF.

There are a few counts of this clone. The J gene is TRBJ1-2, the V gene TRBV29-1; TRBD1 matches 7 bases. The V segment lost 0 bases and the J segment 4 bases; nucleotides outside the gene matches: 17. The CDR3 is 18 residues long. Germline V gives CDR1 SQVTM, CDR2 ANQGSEA. The CDR3 spells CSVEDGEAGGQGGYGYTF. CDR3 in DNA: TGCAGCGTTGAAGACGGGGAGGCGGGGGGGCAGGGGGGCTATGGCTACACCTTC.